These T cell receptor beta chains were read from a single sample in a study of CXCR3-negative and CXCR3-positive naive CD8 T cells. TCRdb re-called the 5' RACE reads, yielding one record per CDR3 amino acid sequence without DNA. The sample includes 46,000 or so distinct CDR3 sequences. The sequenced sample was naive CXCR3- CD8+ T cells from blood. These receptor sequences come from a human donor in good health. Some clones in this sample may be carry-over from other donors' samples. The CDR3 runs from the conserved cysteine through the conserved F or W. Clone size is given for some rows only: seen once, a few or many times, or a class if the clone is expanded.

TRBJ2-1	-	TRBV7-3	15	CASSFTGGTYNEQFF
TRBJ2-1	-	TRBV29-1	13	CSVTTSGGPEQFF
TRBJ1-1	-	TRBV11-2	13	CASSLRLTEGAFF
TRBJ2-5	-	TRBV3-1	18	CASSQDALAGGPLETQYF
TRBJ2-7	-	TRBV12-3/TRBV12-4	12	CASGQGIYEQYF
TRBJ2-5	-	TRBV28	14	CATTYGLAEETQYF
TRBJ2-1	-	TRBV5-5	11	CASSPNHEQFF
TRBJ2-7	-	TRBV20-1	15	CSARASGGSTYEQYF
TRBJ2-1	-	TRBV4-3	15	CASSQTSGTYNEQFF
TRBJ1-2	-	TRBV19	13	CASAPGQDYGYTF
TRBJ2-7	medium-sized	TRBV4-3	15	CASSVGTGGSYEQYF
TRBJ2-5	-	TRBV7-2	20	CASSTPPGTSGGAYQETQYF
TRBJ2-7	-	TRBV5-4	15	CASSLGRGGRYEQYF
TRBJ2-2	-	TRBV4-1	11	CASSQAGELFF